The T cell receptor (beta chain) under discussion was sequenced for a study of cytomegalovirus exposure and HLA in healthy donors. Findings of the study overall: A later analysis associated some 16,000 TCR beta sequences with HLA alleles at a 0.05 false discovery rate. The HLA-A and HLA-B alleles of most subjects were reportedly predicted accurately from TCR beta sequences.

V lost 5 bases and J lost 2; bases outside the gene matches: 5. There are 16 residues in the CDR3. Germline V CDR1 and CDR2: SNHLY, FYNNEI. PCR employed 60 Vbeta and 13 Jbeta primers. The method was immunoSEQ multiplex PCR; TCRdb's version includes in-frame clones alone and lacks a portion of them. The table records approximately 190,000 clones, about four fifths of them present only once. A note on this clone: Antigen unknown.

The chain carries TRBV2 and TRBJ2-1, with 11 nucleotides matching TRBD2. What was sequenced was PBMCs. This receptor was taken from a boy younger than 10 in good health and CMV-seronegative. In nucleotides, the CDR3 is TGTGCCAGCAGTACCGAACTAGCGGGGGCCTACAATGAGCAGTTCTTC. This codes for CASSTELAGAYNEQFF.